This T cell receptor beta chain comes out of a study of Ad26.COV2.S vaccination and SARS-CoV-2 variants. In the study overall: Recipients of Ad26.COV2.S got it intramuscularly, once or twice 56 days apart. Study-wide findings and caveats: It was reported that spike-specific CD8+ and CD4+ T cell responses were substantially broad after vaccination. Recipients of vaccine and of placebo showed similar breadth of their non-spike TCR repertoires.

This CDR3 region has 14 residues. V was clipped by 0 bases and J by 0 bases, with 6 bases between them. CDR1 and CDR2 from the germline V gene are GTSNPN and SVGIG (reference sequence). Treatment meaning: around 19 received Ad26.COV2.S at low or high dose, single or two shots; about 5 received placebo; per-sample allocation not given. Repertoires come from day 63 after the first vaccine or placebo injection. Clones were read by immunoSEQ multiplex PCR, and TCRdb kept only the in-frame ones, dropping some. The sample lists about 350,000 clones, about 85% occurring once. This clone was seen more than once but under ten times. Its specificity is not known.

The TCR was taken from a person between 18 and 65 years old who received the Ad26.COV2.S COVID-19 vaccine or a placebo. J is TRBJ1-5 and V is TRBV30; no clear D. This material consisted of peripheral blood, taken in a trial of Ad26.COV2.S vaccine versus placebo. The CDR3: CAWSVKYSNQPQHF. CDR3 nucleotides: TGTGCCTGGAGTGTCAAGTATAGCAATCAGCCCCAGCATTTT.